These T cell receptor beta chains were read from a single sample in a study of OX40 agonist ivuxolimab in advanced cancers. TCRdb's table, derived via immunoSEQ multiplex PCR, lists solely in-frame clones and lacks some. The repertoire includes roughly 60,000 clones, around 80% of them detected once, and 2% to 2.5% sits in the top ten. The sequences come from CD4+ or CD8+ T cells sorted from blood, collected in a trial of the OX40 agonist ivuxolimab. All receptors derive from an adult with an advanced solid tumor such as melanoma, head and neck, liver or kidney cancer. The CDR3 runs from the conserved cysteine through the conserved F or W. The order of the fields is D gene, V gene, clone size, J gene, CDR3 protein, CDR3 DNA. D genes are given only for firm matches. The size of a clone is reported for some rows only, either as once, few or many, or as a class for expanded clones.

>.|TRBV19|.|TRBJ1-2
CASSRNYGYTF
TGTGCCAGTAGTAGGAACTATGGCTACACCTTC
>TRBD2|TRBV6-6|.|TRBJ2-4
CASSTSDKAKNIQYF
TGTGCCAGCAGTACTAGCGACAAGGCCAAAAACATTCAGTACTTC
>.|TRBV18|few|TRBJ1-6
CASSPGHNNSPLHF
TGTGCCAGCTCGCCGGGACACAATAATTCACCCCTCCACTTT
>TRBD1|TRBV5-1|.|TRBJ1-3
CASSPDPNRGQAGNTIYF
TGCGCCAGCAGCCCCGACCCTAACAGGGGGCAAGCTGGAAACACCATATATTTT
>TRBD1|TRBV18|.|TRBJ2-1
CASSRGQGVNEQFF
TGTGCCAGCTCACGCGGACAGGGGGTGAATGAGCAGTTCTTC
>.|TRBV5-6|.|TRBJ1-5
CASTSRVYNQPQHF
TGTGCCAGCACAAGCAGGGTGTACAATCAGCCCCAGCATTTT
>.|TRBV6-1|few|TRBJ2-7
CASSTVLEQYF
TGTGCCAGCAGCACCGTTCTCGAGCAGTACTTC
>TRBD2|TRBV25-1|.|TRBJ2-7
CASSRPSGTYEQYF
TGTGCCAGCAGTAGGCCTAGCGGTACCTACGAGCAGTACTTC
>.|TRBV19|.|TRBJ1-5
CASRGQPSNQPQHF
TGTGCCAGTAGAGGACAGCCTAGCAATCAGCCCCAGCATTTT
>TRBD1|TRBV6-5|.|TRBJ1-5
CASGRQGMDQPQHF
TGTGCCAGCGGGAGACAGGGGATGGATCAGCCCCAGCATTTT
>.|TRBV10-1|.|TRBJ1-1
CASSETGRTEAFF
TGCGCCAGCAGTGAGACAGGGAGGACTGAAGCTTTCTTT
>.|TRBV7-8|few|TRBJ2-2
CASSPRTDLNTGELFF
TGTGCCAGCAGCCCCCGGACAGACCTGAACACCGGGGAGCTGTTTTTT
>TRBD2|TRBV5-4|.|TRBJ2-3
CASSLARLAGDFDTQYF
TGTGCCAGCAGCTTGGCTCGACTAGCGGGAGATTTCGATACGCAGTATTTT
>.|TRBV28|.|TRBJ1-1
CASSFAGRFLRPEAFF
TGTGCCAGCAGTTTTGCAGGAAGATTCCTCCGACCTGAAGCTTTCTTT
>.|TRBV29-1|once|TRBJ1-5
CSVISSSSTQHF
TGCAGCGTAATCAGTAGTAGTTCGACCCAGCATTTT
>.|TRBV6-4|few|TRBJ1-6
CASSDSSQGTPLHF
TGTGCCAGCAGTGACTCGAGTCAGGGGACCCCCCTCCACTTT
>.|TRBV28|.|TRBJ2-2
CASSLYGANTGELFF
TGTGCCAGCAGTTTATATGGGGCAAACACCGGGGAGCTGTTTTTT
>TRBD1|TRBV28|.|TRBJ2-5
CASSYQGQGETQYF
TGTGCCAGCAGCTATCAGGGACAGGGGGAGACCCAGTACTTC
>.|TRBV28|few|TRBJ1-6
CASSFFVNSPLHF
TGTGCCAGCAGTTTTTTTGTGAATTCACCCCTCCACTTT
>.|TRBV6-1|.|TRBJ2-7
CASSELRLSEQYF
TGTGCCAGCAGTGAATTACGTCTCTCCGAGCAGTACTTC
>.|TRBV7-8|.|TRBJ1-2
CASSPGGGDGYTF
TGTGCCAGCAGCCCCGGGGGAGGGGATGGCTACACCTTC
>TRBD1|TRBV7-2|.|TRBJ1-6
CASSLAGTASGSPLHF
TGTGCCAGCAGCTTAGCGGGGACAGCATCGGGATCACCCCTCCACTTT
>.|TRBV6-6|.|TRBJ1-5
CASSYRSIGQPQHF
TGTGCCAGCTCCTATCGGTCGATTGGTCAGCCCCAGCATTTT
>TRBD1|TRBV6-5|.|TRBJ2-7
CASSYRQGRYEQYF
TGTGCCAGCAGTTACCGACAGGGGAGGTACGAGCAGTACTTC
>.|TRBV18|.|TRBJ1-1
CASSPRVPAGWFF
TGTGCCAGCTCTCCCCGGGTTCCCGCGGGTTGGTTCTTT
>.|TRBV10-3|.|TRBJ1-4
CAISEVGATNEKLFF
TGTGCCATCAGTGAGGTTGGGGCGACTAATGAAAAACTGTTTTTT
>.|TRBV9|.|TRBJ1-1
CASSVDSNTEAFF
TGTGCCAGCAGCGTAGATAGTAACACTGAAGCTTTCTTT
>TRBD1|TRBV4-1|few|TRBJ1-4
CASSQTGTGSEKLFF
TGCGCCAGCAGCCAAACCGGGACAGGGAGTGAAAAACTGTTTTTT
>TRBD1|TRBV7-8|.|TRBJ2-7
CASSLRTGSYEQYF
TGTGCCAGCAGCTTAAGGACAGGGTCCTACGAGCAGTACTTC
>TRBD2|TRBV5-6|.|TRBJ2-1
CASSPGTSGLSSYNEQFF
TGTGCCAGCAGCCCCGGGACTAGCGGGCTTAGCTCCTACAATGAGCAGTTCTTC
>TRBD1|TRBV11-2|.|TRBJ1-2
CASPWGLRGLDYGYTF
TGTGCCAGCCCCTGGGGGTTGAGGGGGCTCGACTATGGCTACACCTTC
>TRBD1|TRBV5-1|.|TRBJ1-6
CASSFAGTGGVSPLHF
TGCGCCAGCAGCTTCGCCGGGACAGGGGGCGTTTCACCCCTCCACTTT
>.|TRBV6-1|.|TRBJ2-2
CASSESRVAGELFF
TGTGCCAGCAGTGAATCCAGGGTAGCCGGGGAGCTGTTTTTT
>.|TRBV18|few|TRBJ2-1
CASSDINRDPYNEQFF
TGTGCCAGCTCAGACATAAACCGGGACCCCTACAATGAGCAGTTCTTC
>TRBD2|TRBV5-4|.|TRBJ2-3
CASSSGLAGDTDTQYF
TGTGCCAGCAGCAGTGGACTAGCGGGGGACACAGATACGCAGTATTTT
>.|TRBV5-6|.|TRBJ2-3
CASSLRQTDTQYF
TGTGCCAGCAGCTTGAGGCAGACAGATACGCAGTATTTT
>TRBD1|TRBV5-1|.|TRBJ2-1
CASSPGQGSYNEQFF
TGCGCCAGCAGCCCGGGACAGGGCTCCTACAATGAGCAGTTCTTC
>TRBD2|TRBV30|.|TRBJ2-7
CAWRPKRGSSYEQYF
TGTGCCTGGAGACCCAAGCGGGGGAGCTCCTACGAGCAGTACTTC
>.|TRBV28|.|TRBJ2-1
CASRKDYYSEQFF
TGTGCCAGCAGAAAGGACTATTATAGTGAGCAGTTCTTC
>TRBD2|TRBV5-1|.|TRBJ2-1
CASSPGTSGGSEQFF
TGCGCCAGCAGCCCCGGGACTAGCGGGGGGTCTGAGCAGTTCTTC
>TRBD2|TRBV5-5|once|TRBJ2-1
CASSPSLAAVYNEQFF
TGTGCCAGCAGCCCGTCCCTAGCGGCCGTTTACAATGAGCAGTTCTTC
>.|TRBV28|once|TRBJ1-2
CASSLPSRVPYGYTF
TGTGCCAGCAGTTTACCAAGCAGGGTCCCCTATGGCTACACCTTC
>TRBD2|TRBV7-8|.|TRBJ2-3
CASSSRGGHGTDTQYF
TGTGCCAGCAGCTCGCGGGGGGGGCACGGCACAGATACGCAGTATTTT
>.|TRBV19|.|TRBJ1-4
CASSIQGARREKLFF
TGTGCCAGTAGTATCCAAGGGGCGCGACGGGAAAAACTGTTTTTT
>.|TRBV7-9|.|TRBJ2-5
CASSPGQPGGPRETQYF
TGTGCCAGCAGCCCGGGACAGCCGGGGGGCCCAAGAGAGACCCAGTACTTC
>.|TRBV4-1|once|TRBJ1-2
CASSQTLTNEYGYTF
TGCGCCAGCAGCCAAACGCTCACAAATGAATATGGCTACACCTTC
>TRBD2|TRBV5-4|.|TRBJ2-5
CASSTPPGLAGEETQYF
TGTGCCAGCTCAACCCCACCGGGACTAGCGGGAGAAGAGACCCAGTACTTC
>TRBD1|TRBV19|.|TRBJ1-5
CASSPDRGGNQPQHF
TGTGCCAGTAGTCCGGACAGGGGCGGCAATCAGCCCCAGCATTTT
>TRBD2|TRBV27|.|TRBJ2-7
CASRGRGTYEQYF
TGTGCCAGCAGAGGGCGGGGGACCTACGAGCAGTACTTC
>TRBD2|TRBV7-9|.|TRBJ2-3
CASSLAEGTSGKLTDTQYF
TGTGCCAGCAGCTTAGCGGAGGGGACTAGCGGGAAACTCACAGATACGCAGTATTTT
>.|TRBV2|few|TRBJ2-2
CASSLSGWRNTGELFF
TGTGCCAGCAGTCTCTCGGGGTGGCGGAACACCGGGGAGCTGTTTTTT
>TRBD2|TRBV2|once|TRBJ2-5
CASSRLAGTQETQYF
TGTGCCAGCAGTCGACTAGCGGGAACACAAGAGACCCAGTACTTC
>TRBD1|TRBV7-8|.|TRBJ1-5
CASSATRTGRNQPQHF
TGTGCCAGCAGCGCCACTAGGACAGGGCGCAATCAGCCCCAGCATTTT
>.|TRBV10-3|once|TRBJ2-5
CAIRAVEKETQYF
TGTGCCATCAGAGCAGTCGAGAAAGAGACCCAGTACTTC
>TRBD1|TRBV7-8|.|TRBJ2-6
CASSFSDRGVSGANVLTF
TGTGCCAGCAGCTTTTCAGACAGGGGGGTTTCTGGGGCCAACGTCCTGACTTTC
>.|TRBV10-3|.|TRBJ1-3
CAIRPSNGNTIYF
TGTGCCATCAGACCCTCAAATGGAAACACCATATATTTT
>.|TRBV28|.|TRBJ1-1
CASSLLGAGNTEAFF
TGTGCCAGCAGTTTATTGGGGGCGGGGAACACTGAAGCTTTCTTT